This T cell receptor (beta chain) was captured by sequencing in a study of blood T cell repertoires in COVID-19. Study details: Italy, Spain and the United States were the sources of the convalescent and acute COVID-19 samples.

CDR3 length: 13 residues. V gave up 5 bases and J gave up 4 bases, with 12 bases separating them. Germline V gene sequence: CDR1 SGHTA, CDR2 FQGTGA. TCRdb's copy holds only in-frame clones and misses some; the assay was immunoSEQ multiplex PCR. This sample has around 370,000 clones, with 90% found just once. The TCR sequence derives from a man younger than 35 with active or convalescent COVID-19. The sample consisted of peripheral blood. The chain has TRBV7-3 and TRBJ2-7; D is possibly TRBD1 (5 bases). CDR3 nucleotides: TGTGCCAGCAGCCAGGGTTCGGGTTACGAGCAGTACTTC. It specifies CASSQGSGYEQYF.